The clone carrying this T cell receptor beta chain has just a few counts. Its antigen remains unknown. The sample originates from a study of blood T cells in healthy people across ages. Overall study context: Capture via template switching afforded approximately one barcoded beta molecule per two T cells. Notes on the study in general: Per-million-T-cell TCR beta diversity fell roughly linearly with age.

A minimum of 6 micrograms of total RNA was extracted per sample. The germline V gene encodes CDR1 SNHLY and CDR2 FYNNEI. V was clipped by 8 bases and J by 2 bases, with 4 bases between them. The CDR3 is 11 amino acids. Primers used in a second PCR of roughly 6 to 11 cycles were a sample-barcoded 5' primer and a J-beta primer mix. One entry per CDR3 protein, called by TCRdb with MiXCR from the 5' RACE reads. This table has about 800,000 distinct CDR3 sequences, about 46% appearing once. The V and J genes are TRBV2 and TRBJ2-1; D ambiguous. Sequenced sample: blood. The clonotype originates from a man aged 80 or over in good health. The CDR3 coding sequence is TGTGCCAGCGACCCCTACAATGAGCAGTTCTTC. It yields the protein CASDPYNEQFF.